This T cell receptor (beta chain) was sequenced in a study of response to subunit inactivated influenza vaccine. This clonotype was observed a handful of times. Its antigen is still unknown. Each CDR3 protein is one row after TCRdb ran MiXCR on the RT-PCR reads. This table holds roughly 650,000 distinct CDR3 sequences, around 13% found once. Study conclusions and caveats: Authors suggested each seasonal influenza vaccination recruits few new T cells.

The specimen comprised PBMCs from blood, sampled 14 to 15 days before vaccination. The receptor was isolated from a man between 50 and 59 years old who received an inactivated influenza vaccine.

This CDR3 reads CASSSSALTLVPSYEQYF. Here the CDR3 DNA reads TGTGCCAGCAGTTCCTCGGCCCTCACGCTGGTTCCCTCCTACGAGCAGTACTTC. This chain uses TRBV27 with TRBJ2-7; D is uncertain. Germline CDR1 MNHEY, CDR2 SMNVEV (reference sequence). The CDR3 is made up of 18 amino acids. Trimming stripped 4 bases from V and 0 bases from J, with 22 bases between.